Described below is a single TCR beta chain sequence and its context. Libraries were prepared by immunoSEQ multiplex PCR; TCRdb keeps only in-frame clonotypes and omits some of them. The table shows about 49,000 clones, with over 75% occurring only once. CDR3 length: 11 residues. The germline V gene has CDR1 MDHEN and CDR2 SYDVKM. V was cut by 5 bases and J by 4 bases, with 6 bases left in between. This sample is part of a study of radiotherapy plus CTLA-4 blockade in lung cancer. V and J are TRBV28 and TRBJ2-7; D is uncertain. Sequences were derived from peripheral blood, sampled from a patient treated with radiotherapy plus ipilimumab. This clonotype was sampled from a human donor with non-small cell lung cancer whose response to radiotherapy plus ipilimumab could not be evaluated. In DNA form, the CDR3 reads TGTGCCAGCAGTCCCCGGTACGAGCAGTACTTC. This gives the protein CASSPRYEQYF.